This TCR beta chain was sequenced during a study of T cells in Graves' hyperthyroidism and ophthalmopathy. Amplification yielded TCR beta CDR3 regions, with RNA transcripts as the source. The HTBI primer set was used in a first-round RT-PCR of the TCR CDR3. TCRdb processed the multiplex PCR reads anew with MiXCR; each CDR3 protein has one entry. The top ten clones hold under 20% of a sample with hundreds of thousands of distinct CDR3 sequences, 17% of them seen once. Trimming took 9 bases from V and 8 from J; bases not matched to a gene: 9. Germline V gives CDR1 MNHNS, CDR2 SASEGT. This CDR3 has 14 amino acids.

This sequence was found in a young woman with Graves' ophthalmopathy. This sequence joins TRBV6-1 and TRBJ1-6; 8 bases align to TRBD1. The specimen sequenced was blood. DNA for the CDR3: TGTGCCAGTCAACCCCAGGGGGCATATTCACCCCTCCACTTT. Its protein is CASQPQGAYSPLHF.